These 26 T cell receptor beta chains were sequenced from one sample in a study of blood T cell repertoires in COVID-19. Profiling relied on immunoSEQ multiplex PCR, and the TCRdb table lists in-frame clones only, not all of them. There are about 330,000 clones in the sample; over 75% occur only once, and 3% to 4% lies in the top ten. The specimen was peripheral blood. Receptors originate from a woman in her forties or fifties with active or convalescent COVID-19.

The chain couples TRBV9 to TRBJ2-3, with 7 bases lining up with TRBD1. There are 15 residues in the CDR3. The germline V gene has CDR1 SGDLS and CDR2 YYNGEE. V lost 3 bases to trimming and J lost 0 bases; unmatched junction nucleotides: 4. The CDR3 bases are TGTGCCAGCAGCGACTGGGACAGCAGCACAGATACGCAGTATTTT. Translated: CASSDWDSSTDTQYF.

The chain employs TRBV4-2 and TRBJ2-1, with 8 positions matching TRBD1. Germline trimming cut 1 base from V and 5 bases from J; bases unmatched to any gene: 4. The CDR3 runs to 15 residues. The germline CDR1 and CDR2 sequences are LGHNA and YNFKEQ. The DNA for the CDR3 is TGTGCCAGCAGCCAAGCGGACAGGGACAACAATGAGCAGTTCTTC. Translation gives CASSQADRDNNEQFF.

The gene calls are TRBV27 and TRBJ2-4; 10 nucleotides agree with TRBD2. This CDR3 contains 17 residues. J lost 2 bases, V lost 1 base, and 5 bases had no gene match. Per the germline V gene, CDR1 is MNHEY and CDR2 is SMNVEV (reference sequence). This CDR3 reads CASSLYPSGSSKNIQYF. The CDR3 DNA reads TGTGCCAGCAGTTTATATCCTAGCGGGAGCTCCAAAAACATTCAGTACTTC.

V is TRBV5-8 and J is TRBJ1-1; D is unresolved. V shed 1 base and J shed 11 bases, with 12 bases lying between them. Germline CDR1 SGHTS, CDR2 YDEGEE. This CDR3 has 12 residues. CDR3 bases: TGTGCCAGCAGCTTGTCACAGAATAAGGCTTTCTTT. It yields the protein CASSLSQNKAFF.

The CDR3, as DNA: TGCGCCAGCAGCCCGGACAGGTCGAGCGAAAAACTGTTTTTT. Amino acid sequence: CASSPDRSSEKLFF. The chain recombines TRBV5-1 with TRBJ1-4, with 7 bases identical to TRBD1. Trimming removed 4 bases from V and 8 bases from J; junction bases left unmatched: 8. Germline CDR1 is SGHRS and CDR2 is YFSETQ. This CDR3 has 14 residues. The full variable domain, its missing parts supplied by reference TRBV5-1 and TRBJ1-4, is KAGVTQTPRYLIKTRGQQVTLSCSPISGHRSVSWYQQTPGQGLQFLFEYFSETQRNKGNFPGRFSGRQFSNSRSEMNVSTLELGDSALYLCASSPDRSSEKLFFGSGTQLSVL.

This sequence joins TRBV7-2 and TRBJ1-3, with D perhaps TRBD1 (5 bases). In germline, CDR1 is SGHTA, CDR2 FQGNSA. V dropped 1 base and J dropped 1 base, with 14 bases sitting between them. This CDR3 contains 17 residues. The CDR3 region is CASSLVWGEGSGNTIYF. Written as DNA, the CDR3 is TGTGCCAGCAGCTTAGTCTGGGGGGAAGGGTCTGGAAACACCATATATTTT.

This rearrangement joins TRBV4-2 to TRBJ2-3; 9 bases agree with TRBD2. Germline V gene lookup returns CDR1 LGHNA and CDR2 YNFKEQ. This CDR3 has 17 amino acids. The V and J ends lost 0 bases and 6 bases, in that order; junction bases with no gene match: 10. DNA of the CDR3: TGTGCCAGCAGCCAAGATCGAAGGCGGGGGGGCGGGGATACGCAGTATTTT. It yields the protein CASSQDRRRGGGDTQYF.

This rearrangement joins TRBV28 to TRBJ1-2, with D perhaps TRBD1 (6 bases). The V gene lost 5 bases and the J gene lost 8 bases, with 15 bases spanning the gap. This CDR3 has 13 residues. CDR1 MDHEN and CDR2 SYDVKM come from the germline V gene. The CDR3 here is CASSLGQFTGYTF. DNA for the CDR3: TGTGCCAGCAGTCTCGGACAGTTTACAGGCTACACCTTC.

This chain links TRBV3-1 (or the pseudogene TRBV3-2) with TRBJ2-7; 11 nucleotides agree with TRBD2. This CDR3 has 14 residues. J was trimmed by 5 bases and V by 2 bases; bases with no gene match: 2. The germline V gene has CDR1 LGHDT and CDR2 YNNKEL (reference sequence). CDR3 residues: CASSQTLAGDEQYF. As DNA, the CDR3 is TGTGCCAGCAGCCAAACACTAGCGGGAGACGAGCAGTACTTC.

This chain connects TRBV10-3 to TRBJ1-1; 7 bases line up with TRBD1. The CDR3 totals 14 residues. Germline lookup yields CDR1 ENHRY and CDR2 SYGVKD. V lost 4 bases, J lost 5 bases, and 7 bases stayed unmatched. DNA of the CDR3: TGTGCCATCAGTGGGCCGGGACAGAAAACTGAAGCTTTCTTT. Translating it yields CAISGPGQKTEAFF.

The chain recombines TRBV3-1 (or the pseudogene TRBV3-2) with TRBJ1-1; no clear D. There are 15 residues in the CDR3. Germline V gene data show CDR1 as LGHDT and CDR2 as YNNKEL (reference sequence). V was clipped by 2 bases and J by 5 bases, with 15 bases between them. CDR3 sequence: CASSQYGSLGTEAFF. Here the CDR3 DNA reads TGTGCCAGCAGCCAATACGGCAGTCTCGGGACTGAAGCTTTCTTT.

The chain combines TRBV25-1 with TRBJ1-1; a possible D gene is TRBD1 (5 bases). Deletions cut 5 bases from V and 4 bases from J, with 17 bases between. From germline, CDR1 is MGHDK and CDR2 SYGVNS. This CDR3 spans 15 amino acids. CDR3 protein: CASSSSQGGATEAFF. Here the CDR3 DNA reads TGTGCCAGCAGTTCCTCTCAGGGAGGGGCCACTGAAGCTTTCTTT.

The V and J genes are TRBV7-9 and TRBJ1-4, with D maybe TRBD1 (6 bases). The CDR3 is made up of 14 amino acids. Trimming stripped 4 bases from V and 3 bases from J, with 9 bases between. Germline-derived CDR1 and CDR2 are SEHNR and FQNEAQ (reference sequence). The CDR3, as DNA: TGTGCCAGCAGCTCAGGGGCGGCTAATGAAAAACTGTTTTTT. It encodes CASSSGAANEKLFF.

This sequence joins TRBV7-9 and TRBJ2-7; a weak D match, TRBD1 (6 bases). With 5 bases removed from V and 5 bases from J, the gap between germline ends came to 10 bases. Germline V CDR1 and CDR2: SEHNR, FQNEAQ (reference sequence). This CDR3 region has 12 residues. The CDR3 sequence: CASSPGTNEQYF. CDR3 nucleotides: TGTGCCAGCAGCCCAGGGACAAACGAGCAGTACTTC.

The V gene is TRBV27, the J gene TRBJ2-1; tentatively, D is TRBD2 (6 bases). The CDR3 is 16 residues long. CDR1 is MNHEY, CDR2 SMNVEV, per germline (reference sequence). Trimming shortened V by 2 bases and J by 1 base, and 12 bases separated the two germline ends. The chain's CDR3 is CASSLDSGGSYNEQFF. DNA of the CDR3: TGTGCCAGCAGTTTAGATAGCGGAGGTTCCTACAATGAGCAGTTCTTC.

On this clone itself: The sample carries other DNA sequences with the same CDR3. Here the CDR3 reads CASSLRQGGGYTF. CDR3 in DNA: TGTGCCAGCAGCTTGAGACAGGGGGGTGGCTACACCTTC. The genes are TRBV5-4 and TRBJ1-2; 9 bases match TRBD1. CDR3 length: 13 residues. Germline assignment: CDR1 SGHNT and CDR2 YYREEE (reference sequence). Germline trimming cut 1 base from V and 7 bases from J; bases unmatched to any gene: 2.

CDR3 sequence reads: CASSIAHTTYEQYF. In DNA, the CDR3 is TGTGCCAGTAGTATAGCTCACACAACCTACGAGCAGTACTTC. The genes are TRBV19 and TRBJ2-7; D unresolved. Trimming cost V 1 base and J 2 bases, with 9 bases left between them. Germline lookup yields CDR1 LNHDA and CDR2 SQIVND (reference sequence). This CDR3 is built from 14 residues.

The chain uses TRBV30 and TRBJ2-3; TRBD2 might be the D (6 bases). CDR1 and CDR2 from the germline V gene are GTSNPN and SVGIG (reference sequence). V was cut by 3 bases and J by 3 bases, with 16 bases left in between. There are 15 residues in the CDR3. This CDR3 reads CAWSGGTVPTDTQYF. The CDR3 DNA sequence: TGTGCCTGGAGCGGCGGGACGGTTCCGACAGATACGCAGTATTTT.

CDR3 nucleotides: TGTGCCAGTAGCTCCGGGACAGAATTCGAAGCTTTCTTT. It translates to CASSSGTEFEAFF. V usage is TRBV19 and J usage is TRBJ1-1; 7 nucleotides agree with TRBD1. The trim removed 6 bases at V and 8 bases at J, leaving 9 bases unmatched. Germline lookup yields CDR1 LNHDA and CDR2 SQIVND (reference sequence). The CDR3 is 13 residues long. The full variable domain, its missing parts supplied by reference TRBV19 and TRBJ1-1, is DGGITQSPKYLFRKEGQNVTLSCEQNLNHDAMYWYRQDPGQGLRLIYYSQIVNDFQKGDIAEGYSVSREKKESFPLTVTSAQKNPTAFYLCASSSGTEFEAFFGQGTRLTVV.

V usage is TRBV2 and J usage is TRBJ1-1; unclear D gene. The V end lost 2 bases, the J end lost 3 bases, and 10 bases lay between the germline ends. CDR1 and CDR2 (germline): SNHLY, FYNNEI. The CDR3 runs to 14 residues. CDR3 residues: CASSETTGDTEAFF. DNA for the CDR3: TGTGCCAGCAGTGAAACTACCGGTGACACTGAAGCTTTCTTT.

Written as DNA, the CDR3 is TGTGCCAGCAGCTTGGGAGAAGATACGCAGTATTTT. Protein: CASSLGEDTQYF. This rearrangement joins TRBV5-6 to TRBJ2-3; unclear D gene. V was pared by 0 bases and J by 5 bases, with 4 bases between. This CDR3 is 12 amino acids long. The germline CDR1 and CDR2 sequences are SGHDT and YYEEEE.

V is TRBV4-2 and J is TRBJ1-2; possible D gene TRBD1, 5 bases. Trimming stripped 2 bases from V and 2 bases from J, with 9 bases between. This CDR3 is 14 amino acids long. Germline lookup yields CDR1 LGHNA and CDR2 YNFKEQ. The CDR3 DNA reads as TGTGCCAGCAGCCAACCAGGGTCCAACTATGGCTACACCTTC. It codes for CASSQPGSNYGYTF.

Worth noting for this clone: Different DNA sequences within this sample yield the same CDR3. J is TRBJ1-3 and V is TRBV5-4; D is unclear. CDR3 length: 14 amino acids. Germline assignment: CDR1 SGHNT and CDR2 YYREEE (reference sequence). The V gene lost 0 bases and the J gene lost 1 base, with 5 bases spanning the gap. In nucleotides, the CDR3 is TGTGCCAGCAGCTTGGCAGGTTCTGGAAACACCATATATTTT. Its translation: CASSLAGSGNTIYF.

The chain carries TRBV5-5 and TRBJ1-5, with unresolved D. Between the trimmed V and J ends, which lost 1 base and 6 bases, there was a span of 17 bases. This CDR3 comprises 16 residues. Germline V gene lookup returns CDR1 SGHKS and CDR2 YYEKEE (reference sequence). In DNA, the CDR3 is TGTGCCAGCAGCTTGATACCACAGAGTAACGTTCAGCCCCAGCATTTT. It translates to CASSLIPQSNVQPQHF.

The rearrangement joins TRBV15 to TRBJ2-2; D gene unclear. The CDR3 spans 13 residues. Trimming shortened V by 2 bases and J by 1 base, and 2 bases separated the two germline ends. CDR1 and CDR2 from the germline V gene are LNHNV and YYDKDF (reference sequence). This chain's CDR3 is CATSRQNTGELFF. CDR3 DNA: TGTGCCACCAGCAGACAGAACACCGGGGAGCTGTTTTTT.

This sequence joins TRBV6-6 and TRBJ1-4; D might be TRBD1 (6 bases). Between the trimmed V and J ends, which lost 6 bases and 8 bases, there was a span of 19 bases. The CDR3 is made up of 15 amino acids. Germline V gene lookup returns CDR1 MNHNY and CDR2 SVGAGI (reference sequence). The CDR3 loop reads CASRALQGRGEKLFF. CDR3 coding DNA: TGTGCCAGCAGAGCCCTACAGGGACGCGGCGAAAAACTGTTTTTT.